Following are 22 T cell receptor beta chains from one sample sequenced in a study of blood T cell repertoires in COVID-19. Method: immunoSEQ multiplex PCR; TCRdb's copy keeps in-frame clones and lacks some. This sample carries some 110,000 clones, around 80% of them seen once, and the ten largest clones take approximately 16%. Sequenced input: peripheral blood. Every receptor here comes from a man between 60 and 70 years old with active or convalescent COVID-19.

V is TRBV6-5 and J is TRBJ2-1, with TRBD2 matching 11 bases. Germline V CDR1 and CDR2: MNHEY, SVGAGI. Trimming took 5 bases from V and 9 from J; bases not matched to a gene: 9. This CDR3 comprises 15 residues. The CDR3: CASSRVSGRAGEQFF. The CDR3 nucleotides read TGTGCCAGCAGTCGGGTTAGCGGGAGGGCGGGTGAGCAGTTCTTC.

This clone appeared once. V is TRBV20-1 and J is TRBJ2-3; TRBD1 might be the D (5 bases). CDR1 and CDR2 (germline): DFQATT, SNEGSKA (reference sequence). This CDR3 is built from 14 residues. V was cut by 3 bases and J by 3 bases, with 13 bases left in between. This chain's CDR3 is CSASARVGTDTQYF. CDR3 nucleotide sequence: TGCAGTGCTAGTGCCAGGGTCGGGACAGATACGCAGTATTTT.

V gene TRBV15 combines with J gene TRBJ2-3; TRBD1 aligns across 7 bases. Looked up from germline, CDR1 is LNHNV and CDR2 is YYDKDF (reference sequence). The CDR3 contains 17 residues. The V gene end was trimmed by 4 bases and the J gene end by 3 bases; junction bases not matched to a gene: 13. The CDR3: CATSTFRGGRVTDTQYF. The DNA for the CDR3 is TGTGCCACCAGCACCTTCCGAGGGGGCCGGGTGACAGATACGCAGTATTTT.

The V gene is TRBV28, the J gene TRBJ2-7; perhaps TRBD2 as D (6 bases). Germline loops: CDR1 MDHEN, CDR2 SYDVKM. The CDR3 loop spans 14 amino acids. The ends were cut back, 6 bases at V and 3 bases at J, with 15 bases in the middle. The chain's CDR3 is CASRIREKFYEQYF. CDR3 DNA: TGTGCCAGCAGGATCCGGGAGAAATTCTACGAGCAGTACTTC. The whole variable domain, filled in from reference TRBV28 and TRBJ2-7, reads DVKVTQSSRYLVKRTGEKVFLECVQDMDHENMFWYRQDPGLGLRLIYFSYDVKMKEKGDIPEGYSVSREKKERFSLILESASTNQTSMYLCASRIREKFYEQYFGPGTRLTVT.

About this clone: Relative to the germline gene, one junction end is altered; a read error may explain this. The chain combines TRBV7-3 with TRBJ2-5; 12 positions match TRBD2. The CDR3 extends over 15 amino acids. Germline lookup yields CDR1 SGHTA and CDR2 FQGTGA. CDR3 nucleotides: TGTGCCAGCAGCCCGACTAGCGGGAGCTATGAGATCCAGTACTTC. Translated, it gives CASSPTSGSYEIQYF.

CDR3 region: CASSAVRGVNTEAFF. CDR3 nucleotides: TGTGCCAGCAGTGCCGTACGGGGTGTGAACACTGAAGCTTTCTTT. The rearrangement joins TRBV27 to TRBJ1-1; D not resolved. Per the germline V gene, CDR1 is MNHEY and CDR2 is SMNVEV (reference sequence). The CDR3 is 15 residues long. V lost 5 bases to trimming and J lost 0 bases, with 13 bases between them.

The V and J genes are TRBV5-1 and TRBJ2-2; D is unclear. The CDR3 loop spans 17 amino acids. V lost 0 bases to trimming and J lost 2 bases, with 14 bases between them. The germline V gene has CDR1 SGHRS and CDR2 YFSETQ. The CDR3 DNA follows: TGCGCCAGCAGCTTGGGAGGCGCAAACCTCAACACCGGGGAGCTGTTTTTT. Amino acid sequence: CASSLGGANLNTGELFF.

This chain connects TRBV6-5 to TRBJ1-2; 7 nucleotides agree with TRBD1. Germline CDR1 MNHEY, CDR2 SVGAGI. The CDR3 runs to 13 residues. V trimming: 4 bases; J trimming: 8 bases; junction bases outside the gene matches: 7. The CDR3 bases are TGTGCCAGCAGTTCAACAGGGGCCCTGGGCTACACCTTC. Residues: CASSSTGALGYTF.

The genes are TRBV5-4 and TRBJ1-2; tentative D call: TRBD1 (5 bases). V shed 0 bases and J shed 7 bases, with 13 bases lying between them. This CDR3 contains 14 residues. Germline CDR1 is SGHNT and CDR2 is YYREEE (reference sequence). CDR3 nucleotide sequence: TGTGCCAGCAGCTTGGTTGGGGGGAAAAGTGGCTACACCTTC. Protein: CASSLVGGKSGYTF.

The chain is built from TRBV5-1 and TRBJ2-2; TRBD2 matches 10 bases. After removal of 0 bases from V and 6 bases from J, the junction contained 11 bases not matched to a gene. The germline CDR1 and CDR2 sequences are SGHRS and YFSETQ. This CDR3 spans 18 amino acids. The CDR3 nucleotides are TGCGCCAGCAGCTTGGGGACTAGCGGCCCCCTAGGGGCCGGGGAGCTGTTTTTT. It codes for CASSLGTSGPLGAGELFF. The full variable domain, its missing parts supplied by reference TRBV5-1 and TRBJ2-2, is KAGVTQTPRYLIKTRGQQVTLSCSPISGHRSVSWYQQTPGQGLQFLFEYFSETQRNKGNFPGRFSGRQFSNSRSEMNVSTLELGDSALYLCASSLGTSGPLGAGELFFGEGSRLTVL.

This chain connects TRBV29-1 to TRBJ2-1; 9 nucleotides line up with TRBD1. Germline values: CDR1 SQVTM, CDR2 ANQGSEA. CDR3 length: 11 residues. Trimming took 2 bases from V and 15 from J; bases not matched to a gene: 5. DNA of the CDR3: TGCAGCGTTGAATCGGGACAGGGTACGTTCTTC. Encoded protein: CSVESGQGTFF.

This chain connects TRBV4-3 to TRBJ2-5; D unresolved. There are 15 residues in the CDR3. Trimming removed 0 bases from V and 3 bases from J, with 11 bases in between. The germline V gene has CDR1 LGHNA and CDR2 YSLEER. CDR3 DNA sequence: TGCGCCAGCAGCCAAGATTTTTCAGAGGAAGAGACCCAGTACTTC. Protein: CASSQDFSEEETQYF.

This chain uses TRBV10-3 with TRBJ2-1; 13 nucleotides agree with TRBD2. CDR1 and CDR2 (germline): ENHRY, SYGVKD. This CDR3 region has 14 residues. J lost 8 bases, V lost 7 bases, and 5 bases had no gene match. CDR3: CAIKLAGGFDEQFF. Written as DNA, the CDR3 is TGTGCCATCAAACTAGCGGGGGGGTTTGATGAGCAGTTCTTC.

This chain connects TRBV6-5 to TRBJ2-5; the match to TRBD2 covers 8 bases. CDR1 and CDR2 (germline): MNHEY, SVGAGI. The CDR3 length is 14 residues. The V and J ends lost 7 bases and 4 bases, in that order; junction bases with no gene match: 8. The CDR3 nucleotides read TGTGCCAGCAAGATATTCGGGGGGGGAGAGACCCAGTACTTC. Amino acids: CASKIFGGGETQYF.

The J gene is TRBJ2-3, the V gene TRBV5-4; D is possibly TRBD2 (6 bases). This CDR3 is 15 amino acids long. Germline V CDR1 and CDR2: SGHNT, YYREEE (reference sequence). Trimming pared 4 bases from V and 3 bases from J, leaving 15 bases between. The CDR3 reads CASSGDWASTDTQYF. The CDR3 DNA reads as TGTGCCAGCAGCGGGGACTGGGCTTCTACAGATACGCAGTATTTT.

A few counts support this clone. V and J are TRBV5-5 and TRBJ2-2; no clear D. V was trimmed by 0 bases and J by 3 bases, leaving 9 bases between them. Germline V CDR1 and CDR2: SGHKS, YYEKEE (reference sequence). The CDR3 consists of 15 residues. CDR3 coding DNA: TGTGCCAGCAGCTTGGACTATTTGCACACCGGGGAGCTGTTTTTT. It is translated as CASSLDYLHTGELFF.

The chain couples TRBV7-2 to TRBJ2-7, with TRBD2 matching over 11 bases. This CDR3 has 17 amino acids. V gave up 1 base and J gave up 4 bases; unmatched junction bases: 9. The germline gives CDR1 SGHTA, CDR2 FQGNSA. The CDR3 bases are TGTGCCAGCAGCTTAGGCCCCCCCACTAGCGGGGGTTACGAGCAGTACTTC. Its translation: CASSLGPPTSGGYEQYF.

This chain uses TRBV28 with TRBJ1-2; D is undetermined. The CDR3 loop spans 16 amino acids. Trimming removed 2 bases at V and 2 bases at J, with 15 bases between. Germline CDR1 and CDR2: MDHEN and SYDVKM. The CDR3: CASSLPGGWVNYGYTF. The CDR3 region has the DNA TGTGCCAGCAGTTTACCCGGCGGTTGGGTCAACTATGGCTACACCTTC.

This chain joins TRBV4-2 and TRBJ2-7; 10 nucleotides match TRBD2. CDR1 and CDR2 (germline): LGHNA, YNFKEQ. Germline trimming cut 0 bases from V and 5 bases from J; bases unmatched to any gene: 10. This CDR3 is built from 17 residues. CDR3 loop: CASSQDWAGTSEDEQYF. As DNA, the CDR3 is TGTGCCAGCAGCCAAGATTGGGCCGGGACTAGCGAGGACGAGCAGTACTTC.

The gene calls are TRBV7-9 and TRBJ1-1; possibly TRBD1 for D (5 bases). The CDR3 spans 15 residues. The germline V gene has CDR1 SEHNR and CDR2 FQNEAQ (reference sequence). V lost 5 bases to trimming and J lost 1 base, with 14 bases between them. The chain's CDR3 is CASSLHGGGNTEAFF. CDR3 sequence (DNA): TGTGCCAGCAGCCTCCACGGGGGTGGGAACACTGAAGCTTTCTTT.

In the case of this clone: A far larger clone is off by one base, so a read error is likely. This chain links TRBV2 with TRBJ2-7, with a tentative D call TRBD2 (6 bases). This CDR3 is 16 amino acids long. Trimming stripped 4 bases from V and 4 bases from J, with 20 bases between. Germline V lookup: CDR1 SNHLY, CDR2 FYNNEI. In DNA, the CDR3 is TGTGCCAGCAGTGTAGACGGTGGGGGTAGCGGATACGAGCAGTACTTC. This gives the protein CASSVDGGGSGYEQYF. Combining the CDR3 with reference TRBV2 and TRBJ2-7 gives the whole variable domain EPEVTQTPSHQVTQMGQEVILRCVPISNHLYFYWYRQILGQKVEFLVSFYNNEISEKSEIFDDQFSVERPDGSNFTLKIRSTKLEDSAMYFCASSVDGGGSGYEQYFGPGTRLTVT.

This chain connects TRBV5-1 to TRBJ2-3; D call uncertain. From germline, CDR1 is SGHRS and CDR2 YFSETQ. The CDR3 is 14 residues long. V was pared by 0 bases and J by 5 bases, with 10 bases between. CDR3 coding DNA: TGCGCCAGCAGCTTGGAGCTGAGTCAAGATACGCAGTATTTT. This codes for CASSLELSQDTQYF. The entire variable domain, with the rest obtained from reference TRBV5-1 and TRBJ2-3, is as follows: KAGVTQTPRYLIKTRGQQVTLSCSPISGHRSVSWYQQTPGQGLQFLFEYFSETQRNKGNFPGRFSGRQFSNSRSEMNVSTLELGDSALYLCASSLELSQDTQYFGPGTRLTVL.